This T cell receptor beta chain was retrieved from a study of T cell changes during pregnancy in multiple sclerosis. The V gene's germline CDR1 is MNHEY and CDR2 SMNVEV (reference sequence). V gave up 2 bases and J gave up 9 bases, with 8 bases separating them. This CDR3 comprises 12 residues. TCRdb keeps only in-frame clones here, not all; method: immunoSEQ multiplex PCR. The data contain about 45,000 clones, roughly 95% of them singletons. The input for sequencing was peripheral blood, taken in the second trimester of pregnancy. This TCR derives from a female donor with multiple sclerosis, enrolled in a pregnancy study. This chain connects TRBV27 to TRBJ2-4, with D maybe TRBD2 (6 bases). CDR3 sequence reads: CASSLLGGIQYF. The CDR3 nucleotides read TGTGCCAGCAGTTTACTGGGAGGCATTCAGTACTTC.